This record looks at one T cell receptor beta chain sequence and its context. Antigen unknown. The data stem from a study of T cell repertoires in cytomegalovirus infection. MiXCR, applied by TCRdb to the reads, yields one record per CDR3 protein. The sample consists of 830,000 or so distinct CDR3 sequences, approximately 32% of them appearing once. The germline CDR1 and CDR2 sequences are SQVTM and ANQGSEA. V gave up 7 bases and J gave up 0 bases, with 15 bases separating them. This CDR3 region has 14 residues. The sequencing used cultured CD8+ T cells from PBMCs, collected from culture after CMV antigen stimulation. This receptor was taken from a human donor in good health (CMV status not recorded). Some clones in this sample may be carry-over from other donors' samples. The V call is TRBV29-1, the J call TRBJ1-2; the D gene is possibly TRBD1 (6 bases). The CDR3 protein is CSAPQDRANYGYTF. Here the CDR3 DNA reads TGCAGCGCCCCCCAGGACAGAGCTAACTATGGCTACACCTTC.